This entry concerns a single TCR beta chain. Its target antigen remains unknown. No clone much larger than this one lies a single base away; base qualities are absent. From its cysteine to its phenylalanine, the CDR3 spans 17 amino acids. Only the CDR3 part of the read is kept: 51 bases, read in frame from the first base. V lost 5 bases and J lost 0 bases; the stretch between them is 18 bases long. CDR1 and CDR2 (SGHAT, FQNNGV) derive from the germline V gene. Library prep was done by the immunoSEQ multiplex PCR assay. The immuneACCESS repertoire file appears here via TCRdb, limited to in-frame rearrangements. These files lack a portion of the clones; in checked studies, under half of the deficit traces to unresolved V genes, and the cause of the others is not known. The sample profile shows some 47,000 clones; approximately 90% of them were found once. The ten most abundant clones make up approximately 6.3% of the sample.

The data were taken from a study of T cell changes during pregnancy in multiple sclerosis (dated by TCRdb to between 2019 and 2020). Describing the broader study: The study examined how the T cell repertoire changed over the course of pregnancy in women with multiple sclerosis.

Source: CD8+ T cells from peripheral blood mononuclear cells, taken after pregnancy. Rearrangement joined TRBV11-2 to TRBJ2-3; TRBD2 is a weak D gene call, 6 bases matching. The source of this sequence is a female donor in good health, enrolled as a control in a pregnancy study. This receptor has the CDR3 CASSLVSGGPSTDTQYF. At the DNA level, the sequence is TGTGCCAGCAGCCTAGTAAGTGGAGGGCCTAGCACAGATACGCAGTATTTT.